This is a list of T cell receptor beta chains from one sample in a study of PD-L1 blockade in urothelial cancer. The method was immunoSEQ multiplex PCR; TCRdb's version includes in-frame clones alone and lacks a portion of them. The profile shows over 65,000 clones, about nine tenths of them singletons. The starting material was PBMCs, obtained around atezolizumab (anti-PD-L1) treatment. Receptors originate from a man between 65 and 85 years old with urothelial cancer. Both conserved end residues are part of each CDR3. A D gene is named only where the DNA matches it firmly. Some rows have no size entry. The others give once, few or many, or a class for an expanded clone.

cdr3_length,j_call,d_call,clone_size,v_call,cdr3_aa,cdr3_nt
14,TRBJ2-7,TRBD1,few,TRBV19,CASSIGQGTYEQYF,TGTGCCAGTAGTATAGGACAGGGTACCTACGAGCAGTACTTC
17,TRBJ2-1,TRBD2,NA,TRBV28,CASSLRTSGRPYNEQFF,TGTGCCAGCAGTCTAAGGACTAGCGGGAGGCCCTACAATGAGCAGTTCTTC
14,TRBJ2-7,TRBD2,NA,TRBV4-2,CASSQDAGEYEQYF,TGTGCCAGCAGCCAAGATGCGGGAGAATACGAGCAGTACTTC
12,TRBJ1-1,NA,few,TRBV21-1,CASRTGNTEAFF,TGTGCCAGCAGGACGGGGAACACTGAAGCTTTCTTT
14,TRBJ2-7,TRBD2,NA,TRBV11-2,CASSYGLAGNEQYF,TGTGCCAGCAGCTATGGACTAGCGGGAAACGAGCAGTACTTC
15,TRBJ1-5,TRBD1,NA,TRBV12-5,CASGLVTGGHQPQHF,TGTGCTAGTGGTTTGGTTACAGGGGGGCATCAGCCCCAGCATTTT
12,TRBJ1-1,NA,NA,TRBV5-5,CASSLEPRLTFF,TGTGCCAGCAGCTTGGAGCCCCGCTTGACTTTCTTT
16,TRBJ2-7,TRBD2,NA,TRBV6-5,CASSYGGLAGAYEQYF,TGTGCCAGCAGTTACGGGGGACTAGCGGGAGCCTACGAGCAGTACTTC
15,TRBJ2-2,TRBD2,NA,TRBV6-5,CASSYASGRSGELFF,TGTGCCAGCAGTTACGCTAGCGGGAGGTCCGGGGAGCTGTTTTTT
15,TRBJ1-5,TRBD1,NA,TRBV5-1,CASSPTTGSNQPQHF,TGCGCCAGCAGCCCGACGACAGGGAGCAATCAGCCCCAGCATTTT
17,TRBJ2-1,NA,NA,TRBV2,CASRAYSPRGRINEQFF,TGTGCCAGCAGAGCCTACTCTCCCAGGGGTAGGATAAATGAGCAGTTCTTC